Sequencing of this T cell receptor beta chain was carried out in a study of response to subunit inactivated influenza vaccine. Each CDR3 protein is one row after TCRdb ran MiXCR on the RT-PCR reads. This sample yields about 500,000 distinct CDR3 sequences, of which 6.5% to 8% are seen a single time; around 13% belongs to the top ten. This clonotype was picked up many times. V gave up 1 base and J gave up 2 bases; unmatched junction bases: 5. The CDR3 spans 16 residues. CDR1 is SGHTA and CDR2 is FQGNSA in the germline V gene. This specimen consisted of PBMCs from blood, obtained 23 to 25 months after vaccination. The clonotype comes from a man between 50 and 70 years old who received an inactivated influenza vaccine. The chain links TRBV7-2 to TRBJ2-5, with TRBD2 matching over 9 bases. Here the CDR3 DNA reads TGTGCCAGCAGCTTAGTCGGCGGGGGGGCTCAAGAGACCCAGTACTTC. This sequence encodes CASSLVGGGAQETQYF.